The clone carrying this TCR beta chain has a count of ten or more. This entry belongs to a study of T cell repertoires in cytomegalovirus infection. Trimming removed 2 bases at V and 6 bases at J, with 10 bases between. The V gene's germline CDR1 is MDHEN and CDR2 SYDVKM. This CDR3 is built from 13 residues. TCRdb analysed the reads with MiXCR anew, one entry per CDR3 protein. The sample lists more than 85,000 distinct CDR3 sequences; 16% were seen once. The sequence came from a human donor in good health (CMV status not recorded). Some clones in this sample may be carry-over from other donors' samples. V usage is TRBV28 and J usage is TRBJ1-1; maybe TRBD1 (5 bases). Sequencing input: PBMCs. Written as DNA, the CDR3 is TGTGCCAGCAGTTTAGGGACTCGCGCTGAAGCTTTCTTT. It specifies CASSLGTRAEAFF.